The T cell receptor beta chain under discussion was sequenced for a study of blood T cell repertoires in COVID-19. Overall study context: COVID-19 samples collected from the United States, Italy and Spain covered acute and convalescent phases.

Data came from immunoSEQ multiplex PCR; TCRdb stores just in-frame clones and leaves some out. The sample carries fewer than 150,000 clones, around 88% recorded once. V lost 5 bases to trimming and J lost 5 bases; unmatched junction nucleotides: 8. CDR1 and CDR2 from the germline V gene are MNHEY and SVGEGT. The CDR3 loop spans 15 amino acids. The clonotype comes from a woman aged 45-60 years with active or convalescent COVID-19. Sequenced: peripheral blood. The chain joins TRBV6-2 or TRBV6-3 to TRBJ1-5, with TRBD1 matching over 8 bases. The CDR3 is CASSLGQGQHQPQHF. CDR3 in DNA: TGTGCCAGCAGTCTTGGACAGGGCCAACATCAGCCCCAGCATTTT.